This TCR beta chain came from a study of T cell repertoires in cytomegalovirus infection. Overall study context: Public TCR beta signatures provided an indication of both CMV infection and a matching HLA type. General study points: Dominating the ex vivo response were HLA-C-restricted CMV-specific TCR beta clonotypes. Carriage of CMV together with the relevant HLA was identifiable through cumulative public TCR beta family frequency.

There are 16 residues in the CDR3. Germline V gene data show CDR1 as SGHTA and CDR2 as FQGNSA. Each CDR3 protein gets one entry after TCRdb re-called the reads with MiXCR. The sample includes approximately 500,000 distinct CDR3 sequences, less than 30% of them seen just once. As to this clonotype: The antigen is undetermined. A much larger clonotype is one base distant, so this may be a read error.

This sequence joins TRBV7-2 and TRBJ1-6; 8 bases fit TRBD1. The clonotype was recovered from a human donor in good health (CMV status not recorded). Some clones in this sample may be carry-over from other donors' samples. The sequenced sample consisted of PBMCs. CDR3 sequence: CASSSPRTGSNSPHHF. In nucleotides, the CDR3 is TGTGCCAGCAGCTCGCCAAGGACAGGGAGTAATTCACCCCACCACTTT.